The 26 T cell receptor beta chains below all came from one sample that was sequenced in a study of T cells after yellow fever vaccination. One entry per CDR3 protein, called by TCRdb with MiXCR from the 5' RACE reads. Of about 120,000 distinct CDR3 sequences detected, about 7.2% appear once; the ten largest clones hold roughly 3%. The sequences come from CD4+ T cells sorted from PBMCs, collected around 45 days after the first yellow fever vaccination. The receptor source for this set is a man aged 18 to 29 who received the YFV17D yellow fever vaccine.

This clonotype has a handful of counts. The chain links TRBV24-1 to TRBJ2-1, with a tentative D call TRBD1 (5 bases). Looked up from germline, CDR1 is KGHDR and CDR2 is SFDVKD. Trimming cost V 4 bases and J 8 bases, with 17 bases left between them. CDR3 length: 15 amino acids. CDR3 nucleotides: TGTGCCACCAGTGAAAAAACAGCCCCAGGGCATGAGCAGTTCTTC. Protein sequence: CATSEKTAPGHEQFF.

This clonotype has at least ten counts. The chain has TRBV2 and TRBJ2-1; TRBD1 matches at 7 bases. Germline CDR1 is SNHLY and CDR2 is FYNNEI. V lost 8 bases, J lost 4 bases, and 8 bases stayed unmatched. The CDR3 is 14 residues long. The CDR3 DNA sequence: TGTGCCAGCTCGGGTGTCAGGGGGTACAATGAGCAGTTCTTC. This sequence encodes CASSGVRGYNEQFF. Together with reference TRBV2 and TRBJ2-1, the CDR3 gives the full variable domain: EPEVTQTPSHQVTQMGQEVILRCVPISNHLYFYWYRQILGQKVEFLVSFYNNEISEKSEIFDDQFSVERPDGSNFTLKIRSTKLEDSAMYFCASSGVRGYNEQFFGPGTRLTVL.

Notes on this clonotype: A read error is possible here, since a much larger clone lies one base away. V gene TRBV12-3 or TRBV12-4 combines with J gene TRBJ1-1; no definite D call. The CDR3 is 13 residues long. V was pared by 5 bases and J by 9 bases, with 16 bases between. Here the CDR3 reads CASSKDRFLQAFF. The CDR3 DNA reads as TGTGCCAGCAGTAAGGACCGGTTCTTGCAAGCTTTCTTT.

The rearrangement joins TRBV7-3 to TRBJ2-5; 8 positions agree with TRBD2. The CDR3 has 14 residues. The ends lost 5 bases at V and 4 bases at J; junction bases unmatched: 6. CDR1 is SGHTA and CDR2 is FQGTGA in the germline V gene. The CDR3 here is CASSLAGQGETQYF. The CDR3 coding sequence is TGTGCCAGCAGCCTAGCGGGTCAAGGAGAGACCCAGTACTTC.

This rearrangement joins TRBV7-9 to TRBJ2-2; D is unresolved. The germline V gene has CDR1 SEHNR and CDR2 FQNEAQ (reference sequence). The CDR3 covers 13 residues. Trimming took 4 bases from V and 5 from J, leaving 8 bases between them. CDR3 sequence (DNA): TGTGCCAGCAGCTCACAGAGAACCGGGGAGCTGTTTTTT. Its protein is CASSSQRTGELFF.

This clonotype was picked up many times. The chain combines TRBV20-1 with TRBJ2-7; 8 bases match TRBD1. Per the germline V gene, CDR1 is DFQATT and CDR2 is SNEGSKA (reference sequence). The V and J ends lost 2 bases and 2 bases, in that order; junction bases with no gene match: 8. The CDR3 has 15 residues. This CDR3 is CSARRTGGVTYEQYF. The CDR3 DNA reads as TGCAGTGCTAGACGCACAGGGGGTGTCACCTACGAGCAGTACTTC.

This clonotype came up many times. The genes are TRBV20-1 and TRBJ2-5; D perhaps matches TRBD2 (8 bases). Germline loops: CDR1 DFQATT, CDR2 SNEGSKA (reference sequence). Trimming pared 5 bases from V and 4 bases from J, leaving 17 bases between. The CDR3 extends over 14 amino acids. The CDR3 sequence: CSAYGGAGGETQYF. DNA for the CDR3: TGCAGTGCTTACGGGGGGGCAGGGGGAGAGACCCAGTACTTC.

This clonotype has at least ten counts. V gene TRBV7-2 combines with J gene TRBJ1-1; no reliable D call. CDR1 is SGHTA, CDR2 FQGNSA, per germline. Between the trimmed V and J ends, which lost 5 bases and 0 bases, there was a span of 10 bases. The CDR3 runs 14 residues. CDR3: CASSPDGVNTEAFF. The CDR3, as DNA: TGTGCCAGCAGCCCAGACGGGGTGAACACTGAAGCTTTCTTT.

This clonotype was seen repeatedly, ten times or more. The gene calls are TRBV20-1 and TRBJ2-3; the match to TRBD1 covers 8 bases. Per the germline V gene, CDR1 is DFQATT and CDR2 is SNEGSKA (reference sequence). The CDR3 sequence is 15 residues long. After removal of 0 bases from V and 4 bases from J, the junction contained 6 bases not matched to a gene. In DNA, the CDR3 is TGCAGTGCTAGAGATGACGGCAGGGGGCCAGATACGCAGTATTTT. It specifies CSARDDGRGPDTQYF.

At least ten counts were recorded for this clonotype. The V and J genes are TRBV29-1 and TRBJ1-5; no clear D. The V gene's germline CDR1 is SQVTM and CDR2 ANQGSEA. There are 13 residues in the CDR3. V was trimmed by 4 bases and J by 9 bases, leaving 16 bases between them. CDR3 DNA: TGCAGCGTTGGGCCGCTCGAGGATGGGCCCCAGCATTTT. Its translation is CSVGPLEDGPQHF.

Ten or more counts support this clonotype. The V call is TRBV12-3 or TRBV12-4, the J call TRBJ2-5; D might be TRBD1 or TRBD2, each matching 5 bases. V lost 3 bases and J lost 5, with 19 bases in between. CDR3 length: 16 amino acids. The CDR3 is CASSFGSWGSGETQYF. CDR3 nucleotide sequence: TGTGCCAGCAGTTTTGGATCGTGGGGGTCTGGGGAGACCCAGTACTTC.

This clonotype showed up many times. The chain carries TRBV29-1 and TRBJ2-3; D is tentatively TRBD1 or TRBD2 (5 bases each). Germline V lookup: CDR1 SQVTM, CDR2 ANQGSEA. This CDR3 region has 15 residues. The V end was cut by 4 bases, the J end by 2 bases, with 16 bases between. CDR3: CSVGYGRESTDTQYF. The CDR3 region has the DNA TGCAGCGTTGGTTATGGCAGGGAGTCCACAGATACGCAGTATTTT.

This clonotype showed up many times. The chain employs TRBV15 and TRBJ2-1, with 8 nucleotides matching TRBD2. CDR1 and CDR2 from the germline V gene are LNHNV and YYDKDF (reference sequence). This CDR3 is 16 amino acids long. V shed 1 base, J shed 1 base, and the junction held 3 bases outside the gene matches. The CDR3: CATSRGPGGSYNEQFF. The CDR3 DNA reads TGTGCCACCAGCAGAGGACCGGGGGGGTCCTACAATGAGCAGTTCTTC.

Only a few counts were recorded for this clonotype. V usage is TRBV5-5 and J usage is TRBJ1-4, with D perhaps TRBD1 (5 bases). V lost 1 base, J lost 3 bases, and 10 bases lay in between. Per germline, CDR1 SGHKS and CDR2 YYEKEE (reference sequence). This CDR3 is 15 amino acids long. DNA of the CDR3: TGTGCCAGCAGCTTGACCAGGGTATCTAATGAAAAACTGTTTTTT. Its protein is CASSLTRVSNEKLFF.

This clonotype was seen at least ten times. The chain uses TRBV12-3 or TRBV12-4 and TRBJ1-1; possible D gene TRBD1, 5 bases. CDR3 length: 14 amino acids. V was trimmed by 5 bases and J by 6 bases, leaving 16 bases between them. This CDR3 is CASSLTGTEAEAFF. In DNA, the CDR3 is TGTGCCAGCAGTCTCACCGGGACGGAGGCTGAAGCTTTCTTT.

This clonotype occurred many times. The chain employs TRBV2 and TRBJ2-6; D remains unclear. The CDR3 has 14 residues. With 5 bases removed from V and 0 bases from J, the gap between germline ends came to 5 bases. Germline CDR1 SNHLY, CDR2 FYNNEI. CDR3 bases: TGTGCCAGCAGTCCGGTCTCTGGGGCCAACGTCCTGACTTTC. This encodes CASSPVSGANVLTF.

In its sample, this clonotype was seen a few times. J is TRBJ2-1 and V is TRBV7-2, with 8 bases lining up with TRBD2. Per germline, CDR1 SGHTA and CDR2 FQGNSA. J gave up 6 bases and V 5 bases, and 9 bases lay outside the gene matches. The CDR3 has 15 amino acids. The DNA for the CDR3 is TGTGCCAGCAGCGCAAGGTACGGGGGGGCCAATGAGCAGTTCTTC. Amino acid sequence: CASSARYGGANEQFF. The full variable domain, its missing parts supplied by reference TRBV7-2 and TRBJ2-1, is GAGVSQSPSNKVTEKGKDVELRCDPISGHTALYWYRQSLGQGLEFLIYFQGNSAPDKSGLPSDRFSAERTGGSVSTLTIQRTQQEDSAVYLCASSARYGGANEQFFGPGTRLTVL.

At least ten counts were recorded for this clonotype. This rearrangement joins TRBV20-1 to TRBJ1-1; no clear D gene. The CDR3 totals 14 residues. Germline assignment: CDR1 DFQATT and CDR2 SNEGSKA (reference sequence). The V gene lost 2 bases and the J gene lost 3 bases, with 13 bases spanning the gap. CDR3 sequence reads: CSARLRVADTEAFF. CDR3 coding DNA: TGCAGTGCTAGACTCCGGGTGGCGGACACTGAAGCTTTCTTT.

This clonotype was picked up many times. The V gene is TRBV6-5, the J gene TRBJ2-7, with D possibly matching TRBD2 (6 bases). The CDR3 is 13 residues long. Germline V gene lookup returns CDR1 MNHEY and CDR2 SVGAGI. DNA for the CDR3: TGTGCCAGCAGTTACTCCATGGACTACCAGCAGTACGTC. Protein sequence: CASSYSMDYQQYV.

The chain recombines TRBV6-1 with TRBJ1-6; D is perhaps TRBD1 (5 bases). Trimming took 3 bases from V and 14 from J, leaving 14 bases between them. Germline CDR1 and CDR2: MNHNS and SASEGT. The CDR3 covers 13 residues. This CDR3 reads CASSDRGLKTLHF. The CDR3, as DNA: TGTGCCAGCAGTGATAGGGGTTTGAAGACCCTCCACTTT.

This clonotype was seen only a few times. The rearrangement uses TRBV27 and TRBJ1-4; maybe TRBD1 (6 bases). The V and J ends lost 7 bases and 4 bases respectively, with 13 bases between them. The CDR3 is 14 amino acids. The V gene's germline CDR1 is MNHEY and CDR2 SMNVEV (reference sequence). This chain's CDR3 is CASKLGHHNEKLFF. DNA of the CDR3: TGTGCCAGCAAGTTGGGACACCATAATGAAAAACTGTTTTTT.

This clonotype was picked up a small number of times. The chain recombines TRBV7-2 with TRBJ2-5; no clear D. The germline gives CDR1 SGHTA, CDR2 FQGNSA. Trimming shortened V by 5 bases and J by 4 bases, and 8 bases separated the two germline ends. This CDR3 is built from 12 residues. CDR3 sequence reads: CASSPVGETQYF. DNA of the CDR3: TGTGCCAGCAGCCCTGTGGGAGAGACCCAGTACTTC.

This clonotype showed up many times. This rearrangement joins TRBV7-9 to TRBJ1-2; D may be TRBD1 (5 bases). V lost 6 bases to trimming and J lost 7 bases, with 18 bases between them. The CDR3 has 14 amino acids. In germline, CDR1 is SEHNR, CDR2 FQNEAQ (reference sequence). The CDR3 reads CASSPIGGIGGYTF. The CDR3 nucleotides read TGTGCCAGCAGTCCGATCGGGGGGATTGGTGGCTACACCTTC.

This clonotype was observed many times. V usage is TRBV5-1 and J usage is TRBJ1-5; D unresolved. The V gene lost 0 bases and the J gene lost 10 bases, with 11 bases spanning the gap. Germline loops: CDR1 SGHRS, CDR2 YFSETQ. The CDR3 is 13 amino acids. CDR3 sequence reads: CASSLVGVGPQHF. CDR3 DNA: TGCGCCAGCAGCTTGGTAGGTGTCGGACCCCAGCATTTT.

This clonotype was observed at least ten times. The genes are TRBV25-1 and TRBJ1-5, with TRBD1 matching over 7 bases. The CDR3 is 14 residues long. V shed 6 bases, J shed 2 bases, and the junction held 4 bases outside the gene matches. Looked up from germline, CDR1 is MGHDK and CDR2 is SYGVNS. CDR3 sequence (DNA): TGTGCCAGCAGCCAAACAGGGGGCAATCAGCCCCAGCATTTT. This sequence encodes CASSQTGGNQPQHF.

This clonotype was seen at least ten times. The CDR3 sequence: CASGDRRRETQYF. In DNA form, the CDR3 reads TGTGCCAGTGGGGACCGCCGGCGAGAGACCCAGTACTTC. J is TRBJ2-5 and V is TRBV2; the D call may be TRBD1 or TRBD2 (5 bases each). Per germline, CDR1 SNHLY and CDR2 FYNNEI. There are 13 residues in the CDR3. The germline V and J ends were trimmed by 9 bases and 4 bases, with 15 bases remaining between them.